This passage covers 15 T cell receptor beta chains from one sample sequenced in a study of tumor and adjacent non-tumor tissue in lung cancer. A modified ARM-PCR protocol with three rounds of nested PCR amplified TCRbeta. TCRdb itself ran the multiplex PCR reads through MiXCR, one entry per CDR3 protein. This table holds about 110,000 distinct CDR3 sequences, 60% to 80% found once. No cell sorting was done before RNA was extracted from the tissue. The source material was lung tumor tissue. The origin of the receptors is a woman aged 55-69 years with non-small cell lung cancer.

This clonotype appeared many times. V and J are TRBV5-4 and TRBJ2-7; unclear D gene. V was cut by 0 bases and J by 0 bases, with 7 bases left in between. The CDR3 covers 14 residues. Germline V gene sequence: CDR1 SGHNT, CDR2 YYREEE (reference sequence). The CDR3 sequence: CASSLDWDSYEQYF. The DNA for the CDR3 is TGTGCCAGCAGCTTGGACTGGGACTCCTACGAGCAGTACTTC. Full variable domain (missing parts from reference TRBV5-4 and TRBJ2-7): ETGVTQSPTHLIKTRGQQVTLRCSSQSGHNTVSWYQQALGQGPQFIFQYYREEENGRGNFPPRFSGLQFPNYSSELNVNALELDDSALYLCASSLDWDSYEQYFGPGTRLTVT.

The chain couples TRBV28 to TRBJ1-3; unclear D gene. The V gene's germline CDR1 is MDHEN and CDR2 SYDVKM. The CDR3 is 12 amino acids. With 7 bases removed from V and 2 bases from J, the gap between germline ends came to 6 bases. The CDR3 reads CASTRPGNTIYF. For the CDR3, the DNA is TGTGCCAGCACTCGACCTGGAAACACCATATATTTT.

In the case of this clonotype: Just one base apart from a much larger clone, this may be a read error. CDR3 coding DNA: TGTGCCAGCAGTTACTCGGCAAAGAAGTACGAGCACTACTTC. Translating it yields CASSYSAKKYEHYF. The chain recombines TRBV6-6 with TRBJ2-7; D not resolved. Germline CDR1 and CDR2: MNHNY and SVGAGI (reference sequence). This CDR3 is built from 14 residues.

As for this clonotype: The germline gene is not matched at one end of the junction; a read error may be the cause. V and J are TRBV11-3 and TRBJ1-2; 7 nucleotides line up with TRBD1. The CDR3 spans 15 residues. Germline values: CDR1 SGHNT, CDR2 YENEEA. The CDR3 sequence is CTSSPDSTGRDGYNF. The CDR3 nucleotides read TGTACCAGCAGCCCAGACTCGACAGGGAGAGATGGCTACAACTTC.

This chain connects TRBV20-1 to TRBJ1-5, with a tentative D call TRBD2 (5 bases). Judging by the DNA end, TRBJ2-3 fits better; the J call may be wrong. This CDR3 is built from 12 residues. Germline assignment: CDR1 DFQATT and CDR2 SNEGSKA (reference sequence). The CDR3 reads CSVGRRNQPQYF. Here the CDR3 DNA reads TGCAGTGTTGGGAGACGCAATCAACCCCAGTATTTT.

Comments on this clonotype: In this CDR3 the conserved last residue, phenylalanine or tryptophan, is missing, so a read error is likely. This chain uses TRBV11-2 with TRBJ2-7; TRBD2 matches 14 bases. From germline, CDR1 is SGHAT and CDR2 FQNNGV. CDR3 length: 15 amino acids. The CDR3 spells CANSYRTSGGYEQYL. The CDR3 DNA sequence: TGTGCCAACAGCTACAGGACTAGCGGGGGGTACGAGCAGTACCTC.

With respect to this clonotype: Relative to the germline gene, one junction end is altered; a read error may explain this. V is TRBV11-2 and J is TRBJ2-5; D might be TRBD2 (5 bases). CDR1 and CDR2 (germline): SGHAT, FQNNGV. The CDR3 totals 17 residues. DNA of the CDR3: TGTGCCGGCAACCGCCCGCCCAGCGGATTTATCCAAAAGACCCAGTACTTC. Encoded protein: CAGNRPPSGFIQKTQYF. The full variable domain, its missing parts supplied by reference TRBV11-2 and TRBJ2-5, is EAGVAQSPRYKIIEKRQSVAFWCNPISGHATLYWYQQILGQGPKLLIQFQNNGVVDDSQLPKDRFSAERLKGVDSTLKIQPAKLEDSAVYLCAGNRPPSGFIQKTQYFGPGTRLLVL.

Comments on this clonotype: Given the absence of the conserved phenylalanine or tryptophan at the CDR3 end, a read error is likely. This sequence joins TRBV11-2 and TRBJ1-1, with D hard to call. Germline-derived CDR1 and CDR2 are SGHAT and FQNNGV. CDR3 size: 15 residues. CDR3 nucleotides: TGTACCAGCAATTTAGACCCCAGCATGGACGCTGAAGCTTTCTGT. Translation: CTSNLDPSMDAEAFC.

This clonotype was picked up a small number of times. The genes are TRBV6-5 and TRBJ1-1, with D unresolved. CDR3 length equals 13 residues. The V end was cut by 2 bases, the J end by 4 bases, with 8 bases between. The germline V gene has CDR1 MNHEY and CDR2 SVGAGI. DNA for the CDR3: TGTGCCAGCAGTTACCGGTTGGCCACTGAAGCTTTCTTT. Its protein is CASSYRLATEAFF.

Ten or more counts support this clonotype. This sequence joins TRBV6-6 and TRBJ1-1; 8 bases map to TRBD1. This CDR3 is built from 14 residues. The ends lost 3 bases at V and 3 bases at J; junction bases unmatched: 3. In germline, CDR1 is MNHNY, CDR2 SVGAGI (reference sequence). The CDR3 DNA is TGTGCCAGCAGTTATACGGACAGGGACACTGAAGCTTTCTTT. This sequence encodes CASSYTDRDTEAFF.

This clonotype was counted between two and nine times. This chain links TRBV11-2 with TRBJ1-5; 7 positions agree with TRBD1. Germline V gene data show CDR1 as SGHAT and CDR2 as FQNNGV. Trimming removed 0 bases from V and 5 bases from J; junction bases left unmatched: 4. CDR3 length equals 15 residues. The CDR3 region has the DNA TGTGCCAGCAGCTTAGAGACAGGGCTCGATCAGCCCCAGCATTTT. Its protein product is CASSLETGLDQPQHF.

A word on this clonotype: An end of the junction does not agree with germline; a read error may underlie this. The J gene is TRBJ2-5, the V gene TRBV4-3; D perhaps matches TRBD2 (5 bases). Per germline, CDR1 LGHNA and CDR2 YSLEER. The CDR3 loop spans 15 amino acids. The CDR3 coding sequence is TGCACCAGCAGCCGCCCTAAGGAGAGGGTAGAGACCCAGTACTTC. This codes for CTSSRPKERVETQYF.

Concerning this clonotype itself: A much more abundant neighbour one base away suggests this may be a read error. The rearrangement links TRBV28 to TRBJ1-2; the D is unclear. CDR1 is MDHEN and CDR2 is SYDVKM in the germline V gene. CDR3 length: 11 amino acids. Trimming stripped 7 bases from V and 1 base from J, with 4 bases between. CDR3 region: CASTSNYGYTF. The CDR3 DNA sequence: TGTGCCAGCACAAGTAACTATGGCTACACCTTC.

Concerning this clonotype: One end of the junction does not line up with germline, which may come from a read error. The chain carries TRBV11-2 and TRBJ2-7; D remains unclear. Germline lookup yields CDR1 SGHAT and CDR2 FQNNGV. The CDR3 covers 12 residues. This CDR3 reads CAGSLSGYEQYF. The DNA of the CDR3 is TGTGCCGGCAGCCTATCTGGCTACGAGCAGTACTTC. Together with reference TRBV11-2 and TRBJ2-7, the CDR3 gives the full variable domain: EAGVAQSPRYKIIEKRQSVAFWCNPISGHATLYWYQQILGQGPKLLIQFQNNGVVDDSQLPKDRFSAERLKGVDSTLKIQPAKLEDSAVYLCAGSLSGYEQYFGPGTRLTVT.

As concerns this clonotype: A read error may account for a junction end that differs from germline. V usage is TRBV20-1 and J usage is TRBJ2-2; 11 bases are shared with TRBD2. The CDR3 consists of 16 residues. Germline CDR1 DFQATT, CDR2 SNEGSKA (reference sequence). This CDR3 is CSASASGRSNSGELFF. CDR3 sequence (DNA): TGCAGTGCTAGTGCTAGCGGGAGGTCGAACAGCGGGGAGCTGTTTTTT.